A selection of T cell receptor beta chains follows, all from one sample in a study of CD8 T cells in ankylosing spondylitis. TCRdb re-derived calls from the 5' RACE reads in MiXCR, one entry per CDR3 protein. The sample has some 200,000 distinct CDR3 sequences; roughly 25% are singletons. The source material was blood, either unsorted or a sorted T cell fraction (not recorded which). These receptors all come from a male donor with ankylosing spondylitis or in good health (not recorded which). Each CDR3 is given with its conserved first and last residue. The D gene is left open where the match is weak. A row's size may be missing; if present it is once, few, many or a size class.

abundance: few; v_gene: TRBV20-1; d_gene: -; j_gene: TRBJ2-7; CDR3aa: CSASLLASTYEQYF; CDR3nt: TGCAGTGCTAGCCTTCTAGCGAGCACCTACGAGCAGTACTTC
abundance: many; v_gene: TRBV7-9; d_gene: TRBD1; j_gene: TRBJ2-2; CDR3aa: CASTRQGSNTGELFF; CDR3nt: TGTGCCAGCACCAGACAGGGGTCGAACACCGGGGAGCTGTTTTTT
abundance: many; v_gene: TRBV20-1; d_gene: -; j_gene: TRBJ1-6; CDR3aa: CSARAGHSYNSPLHF; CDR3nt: TGCAGTGCTAGGGCAGGGCACTCCTATAATTCACCCCTCCACTTT
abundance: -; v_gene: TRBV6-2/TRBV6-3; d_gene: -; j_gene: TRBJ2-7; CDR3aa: CASSTGLGRTYEQYF; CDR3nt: TGTGCCAGTTCGACCGGGCTAGGCCGCACCTACGAGCAGTACTTC
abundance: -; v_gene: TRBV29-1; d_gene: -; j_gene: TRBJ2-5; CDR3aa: CSARRGVGETQYF; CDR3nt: TGCAGCGCCCGAAGGGGAGTCGGGGAGACCCAGTACTTC
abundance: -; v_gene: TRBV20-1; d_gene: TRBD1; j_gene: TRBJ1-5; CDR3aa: CSAVTGGKGNQPQHF; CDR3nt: TGCAGTGCCGTTACAGGGGGCAAGGGCAATCAGCCCCAGCATTTT
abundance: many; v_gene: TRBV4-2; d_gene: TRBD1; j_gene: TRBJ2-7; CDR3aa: CASSQGGTGTYEQYF; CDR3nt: TGTGCCAGCAGCCAAGGGGGGACAGGAACCTACGAGCAGTACTTC
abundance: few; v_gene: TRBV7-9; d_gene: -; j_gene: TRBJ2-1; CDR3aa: CASTFGGDNEQFF; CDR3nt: TGTGCCAGCACCTTCGGAGGGGACAATGAGCAGTTCTTC
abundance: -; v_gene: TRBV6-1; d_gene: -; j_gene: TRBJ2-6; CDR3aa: CASAVVGDSGANVLTF; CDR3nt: TGTGCCAGCGCAGTGGTGGGGGACTCTGGGGCCAACGTCCTGACTTTC
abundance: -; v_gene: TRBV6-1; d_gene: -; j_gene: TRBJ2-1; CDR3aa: CASSLSPPYNEQFF; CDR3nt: TGTGCCAGCAGTCTTTCTCCCCCCTACAATGAGCAGTTCTTC
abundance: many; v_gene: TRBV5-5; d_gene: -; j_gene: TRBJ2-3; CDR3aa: CASSLAGDSTDTQYF; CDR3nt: TGTGCCAGCAGCTTGGCCGGGGATAGCACAGATACGCAGTATTTT
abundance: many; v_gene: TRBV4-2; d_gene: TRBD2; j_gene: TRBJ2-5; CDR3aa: CASSQGGSAVGPGLAGVWETQYF; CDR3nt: TGTGCCAGCAGCCAAGGAGGAAGTGCGGTTGGTCCGGGACTAGCGGGAGTCTGGGAGACCCAGTACTTC
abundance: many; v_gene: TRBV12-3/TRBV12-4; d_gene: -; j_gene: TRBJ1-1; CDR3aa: CASSTRRNTEAFF; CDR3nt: TGTGCCAGCAGCACCAGGCGGAACACTGAAGCTTTCTTT
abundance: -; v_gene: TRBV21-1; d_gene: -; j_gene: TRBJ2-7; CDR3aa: CASSKPGHRGNEQYF; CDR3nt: TGTGCCAGCAGCAAACCGGGCCACAGGGGTAACGAGCAGTACTTT
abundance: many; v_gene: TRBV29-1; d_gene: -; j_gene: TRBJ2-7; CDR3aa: CSVGAGRMDEQYF; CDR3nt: TGCAGCGTTGGGGCAGGCCGCATGGATGAGCAGTACTTC
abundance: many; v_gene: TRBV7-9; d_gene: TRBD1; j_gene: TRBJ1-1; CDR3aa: CASSSNRGLDTEAFF; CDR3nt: TGTGCCAGCAGCTCCAACAGGGGGCTGGACACTGAAGCTTTCTTT